This T cell receptor beta chain is drawn from a study of OX40 agonist ivuxolimab in advanced cancers. This CDR3 is 14 amino acids long. Deletions cut 4 bases from V and 1 base from J, with 9 bases between. Germline V CDR1 and CDR2: MDHEN, SYDVKM. Study-wide results and caveats: CD8+ T cells showed, on average, more clonal expansion than CD4+ cells.

As to this clone: The target antigen is unknown.

Profiled with immunoSEQ multiplex PCR; TCRdb holds only in-frame clones, not every one. The sample carries fewer than 50,000 clones, approximately 86% recorded once. The TCR sequence derives from an adult with an advanced solid tumor such as melanoma, head and neck, liver or kidney cancer. This specimen consisted of CD4+ or CD8+ T cells sorted from blood, obtained in a trial of the OX40 agonist ivuxolimab. The chain is built from TRBV28 and TRBJ2-3; D is ambiguous. The CDR3 spells CASSYDTGTDTQYF. The CDR3 nucleotides read TGTGCCAGCAGTTATGACACGGGCACAGATACGCAGTATTTT.